The 9 T cell receptor beta chains below all came from one sample that was sequenced in a study of blood T cell repertoires in COVID-19. Repertoires were generated with immunoSEQ multiplex PCR, while TCRdb's copy carries only in-frame clones and drops some. The repertoire holds about 250,000 clones, with around 83% as singletons. The sample was peripheral blood. These receptors were taken from a middle-aged man with active or convalescent COVID-19.

Concerning this clone itself: This sample includes further DNA sequences coding for the same CDR3. The J gene is TRBJ2-1, the V gene TRBV18; TRBD2 agrees at 8 bases. CDR1 and CDR2 from the germline V gene are KGHSH and LQKENI. CDR3 length: 15 residues. Trimming cost V 3 bases and J 1 base; bases outside gene matches: 2. The CDR3 DNA reads TGTGCCAGCTCACCCCCGGGGGGGTCCTACAATGAGCAGTTCTTC. This translates into CASSPPGGSYNEQFF. Combining the CDR3 with reference TRBV18 and TRBJ2-1 gives the whole variable domain NAGVMQNPRHLVRRRGQEARLRCSPMKGHSHVYWYRQLPEEGLKFMVYLQKENIIDESGMPKERFSAEFPKEGPSILRIQQVVRGDSAAYFCASSPPGGSYNEQFFGPGTRLTVL.

The V gene is TRBV30, the J gene TRBJ2-7; 7 bases line up with TRBD1. Germline V gene data show CDR1 as GTSNPN and CDR2 as SVGIG (reference sequence). J was trimmed by 4 bases and V by 2 bases; bases with no gene match: 5. This CDR3 is 13 amino acids long. The CDR3 loop reads CAWSLGTEYEQYF. The CDR3, as DNA: TGTGCCTGGAGTCTAGGGACAGAATACGAGCAGTACTTC.

This chain connects TRBV2 to TRBJ1-2, with 8 nucleotides matching TRBD1. V shed 1 base, J shed 6 bases, and the junction held 7 bases outside the gene matches. The V gene's germline CDR1 is SNHLY and CDR2 FYNNEI. The CDR3 loop spans 15 amino acids. CDR3 sequence: CASSEGQDRANGYTF. CDR3 DNA: TGTGCCAGCAGTGAAGGGCAGGACAGGGCTAATGGCTACACCTTC.

The rearrangement joins TRBV30 to TRBJ1-2, with D perhaps TRBD1 (6 bases). V was trimmed by 3 bases and J by 8 bases, leaving 10 bases between them. CDR3 size: 11 residues. The germline V gene encodes CDR1 GTSNPN and CDR2 SVGIG (reference sequence). The CDR3 is CAWSQGTGYTF. The CDR3 nucleotides are TGTGCCTGGAGCCAGGGGACGGGCTACACCTTC.

The chain is built from TRBV3-1 (or the pseudogene TRBV3-2) and TRBJ1-4; tentative D call: TRBD1 (6 bases). Germline CDR1 is LGHDT and CDR2 is YNNKEL (reference sequence). This CDR3 contains 20 residues. V was shortened by 0 bases and J by 0 bases, with 20 bases between the two germline ends. The CDR3 region is CASSQDGQGSIVATNEKLFF. CDR3 coding DNA: TGTGCCAGCAGCCAAGATGGGCAGGGGTCTATCGTTGCAACTAATGAAAAACTGTTTTTT.

This clone was detected once. The chain employs TRBV4-1 and TRBJ1-2; D is possibly TRBD1 (5 bases). The germline CDR1 and CDR2 sequences are MGHRA and YSYEKL. V was cut by 1 base and J by 7 bases, with 19 bases left in between. The CDR3 runs to 16 residues. The chain's CDR3 is CASSQGVGGYSGGYTF. In DNA, the CDR3 is TGCGCCAGCAGCCAAGGTGTGGGGGGTTACAGTGGTGGCTACACCTTC.

The chain is built from TRBV12-3 or TRBV12-4 and TRBJ1-5; 9 nucleotides agree with TRBD1. Losses at the gene ends were 6 bases for V and 6 bases for J; bases not matched to a gene: 3. This CDR3 is 13 amino acids long. CDR3 in amino acids: CASSPTGGQPQHF. The CDR3 DNA reads TGTGCCAGCAGCCCGACAGGGGGTCAGCCCCAGCATTTT.

This clone was counted a single time. The V gene is TRBV11-1, the J gene TRBJ2-1; 7 positions match TRBD1. Germline CDR1 and CDR2: SGHAT and FQDESV (reference sequence). The CDR3 runs to 13 residues. Trimming cost V 3 bases and J 6 bases; bases outside gene matches: 2. The CDR3 bases are TGTGCCAGCAGCTTGGGACAGCTCAATGAGCAGTTCTTC. It encodes CASSLGQLNEQFF.

V is TRBV6-6 and J is TRBJ2-1, with TRBD2 matching over 9 bases. CDR3 length: 16 residues. Trimming cost V 0 bases and J 10 bases; bases outside gene matches: 10. The V gene's germline CDR1 is MNHNY and CDR2 SVGAGI (reference sequence). The CDR3 region has the DNA TGTGCCAGCAGTTACTCCCACCGGACTAGCGAGCGCGAGCAGTTCTTC. This codes for CASSYSHRTSEREQFF.